This entry features one T cell receptor (beta chain) sequence. The sample is drawn from a study of blood T cell repertoires in COVID-19. Germline V CDR1 and CDR2: LNHDA, SQIVND (reference sequence). Trimming removed 4 bases at V and 5 bases at J, with 23 bases between. The CDR3 runs to 17 residues. The assay was immunoSEQ multiplex PCR, and TCRdb's table has in-frame clones only and misses some. Of about 110,000 clones in the sample, approximately 89% were seen once. This TCR was sampled from a woman in her sixties with COVID-19, enrolled during active disease. Sequenced material: peripheral blood. V and J are TRBV19 and TRBJ1-2; the D gene is possibly TRBD1 (5 bases). CDR3 nucleotide sequence: TGTGCCAGTAGTAGTTGGCAGCCTGCGGGACGAAAGTATGGCTACACCTTC. Amino acids: CASSSWQPAGRKYGYTF. Combining the CDR3 with reference TRBV19 and TRBJ1-2 gives the whole variable domain DGGITQSPKYLFRKEGQNVTLSCEQNLNHDAMYWYRQDPGQGLRLIYYSQIVNDFQKGDIAEGYSVSREKKESFPLTVTSAQKNPTAFYLCASSSWQPAGRKYGYTFGSGTRLTVV.